Below, 25 T cell receptor beta chains from the same sample are listed, as sequenced in a study of shared T cell receptors in the human thymus. The assay was immunoSEQ multiplex PCR, and TCRdb's table has in-frame clones only and misses some. Altogether 700,000 to 750,000 clones are present, approximately 85% being singletons, with the ten largest covering roughly 0.01%. This same sample was also taken into another study, of human thymus T cells.

The sample taken for sequencing was thymocytes. The receptors here all came from a girl less than two years old with a congenital heart defect.

The V and J genes are TRBV4-2 and TRBJ1-6; 12 nucleotides match TRBD1. The V segment lost 3 bases and the J segment 5 bases; nucleotides outside the gene matches: 20. This CDR3 spans 22 amino acids. From germline, CDR1 is LGHNA and CDR2 YNFKEQ. CDR3 sequence reads: CASSHQQTQVGQGAGDNSPLHF. The CDR3, as DNA: TGTGCCAGCAGCCACCAACAGACCCAGGTGGGACAGGGGGCTGGTGATAATTCACCCCTCCACTTT.

This chain connects TRBV2 to TRBJ1-5, with 7 nucleotides matching TRBD1. CDR3 length equals 17 residues. With V trimmed by 6 bases and J by 3 bases, 14 bases remained unmatched. The V gene's germline CDR1 is SNHLY and CDR2 FYNNEI. In nucleotides, the CDR3 is TGTGCCAGCAGGGGACCTAAGGGACAGCTGTACAATCAGCCCCAGCATTTT. Protein: CASRGPKGQLYNQPQHF. Drawing the rest from reference TRBV2 and TRBJ1-5, the complete variable domain is EPEVTQTPSHQVTQMGQEVILRCVPISNHLYFYWYRQILGQKVEFLVSFYNNEISEKSEIFDDQFSVERPDGSNFTLKIRSTKLEDSAMYFCASRGPKGQLYNQPQHFGDGTRLSIL.

The chain joins TRBV27 to TRBJ2-5; 12 nucleotides line up with TRBD2. J lost 0 bases, V lost 0 bases, and 8 bases had no gene match. Germline loops: CDR1 MNHEY, CDR2 SMNVEV (reference sequence). This CDR3 region has 19 residues. The CDR3 DNA sequence: TGTGCCAGCAGTTTATCGGTGCTAGGACTAGCGGGGAACCAAGAGACCCAGTACTTC. Encoded protein: CASSLSVLGLAGNQETQYF.

The rearrangement joins TRBV11-2 to TRBJ2-1; D remains ambiguous. CDR3 length: 17 amino acids. Trimming cost V 4 bases and J 6 bases, with 22 bases left between them. Germline CDR1 SGHAT, CDR2 FQNNGV. CDR3 sequence reads: CASSSDQRTPLGNEQFF. In DNA, the CDR3 is TGTGCCAGCAGCTCCGACCAGCGCACTCCTTTGGGCAATGAGCAGTTCTTC.

The chain has TRBV4-3 and TRBJ2-1; 12 nucleotides agree with TRBD2. The CDR3 spans 19 residues. Germline V gene lookup returns CDR1 LGHNA and CDR2 YSLEER. The junction had 9 bases not matched to a gene; V was cut back by 0 bases and J by 3 bases. CDR3 nucleotides: TGCGCCAGCAGCCAAGATTGGCGGCTAGCGGGGGGGAACTACAATGAGCAGTTCTTC. This codes for CASSQDWRLAGGNYNEQFF.

The chain combines TRBV2 with TRBJ1-3; 10 bases match TRBD1. Per the germline V gene, CDR1 is SNHLY and CDR2 is FYNNEI. The CDR3 covers 15 residues. V lost 6 bases to trimming and J lost 8 bases; unmatched junction nucleotides: 10. CDR3 region: CASRASAGTGDTIYF. As DNA, the CDR3 is TGTGCCAGCAGGGCCTCCGCCGGGACAGGGGACACCATATATTTT.

V is TRBV19 and J is TRBJ1-6; no clear D gene. The CDR3 length is 15 residues. Between the trimmed V and J ends, which lost 4 bases and 12 bases, there was a span of 19 bases. Germline V gives CDR1 LNHDA, CDR2 SQIVND (reference sequence). The CDR3 loop reads CASSTSFISERPLHF. The CDR3 nucleotides read TGTGCCAGTAGTACGTCATTCATATCGGAGAGACCCCTCCACTTT.

The chain has TRBV4-3 and TRBJ2-7; TRBD1 agrees at 8 bases. This CDR3 has 17 residues. Per germline, CDR1 LGHNA and CDR2 YSLEER. V lost 3 bases and J lost 2; bases outside the gene matches: 12. CDR3 sequence reads: CASSHATVGQAAYEQYF. CDR3 in DNA: TGCGCCAGCAGCCACGCTACCGTGGGACAGGCTGCCTACGAGCAGTACTTC.

This chain joins TRBV4-1 and TRBJ1-3, with 12 bases matching TRBD1. Per germline, CDR1 MGHRA and CDR2 YSYEKL. This CDR3 contains 15 residues. Trimming at V came to 4 bases and at J to 7 bases, leaving 5 bases not matched to a gene. As DNA, the CDR3 is TGCGCCAGCAGCCGCACGGGACAGGGGGCCAACACCATATATTTT. It yields the protein CASSRTGQGANTIYF.

The CDR3 region has the DNA TGTGCTAGTGGCCCATCTATCTCACCCGTCTCCTACAATGAGCAGTTCTTC. Translation: CASGPSISPVSYNEQFF. The chain employs TRBV12-5 and TRBJ2-1; D unresolved. Germline CDR1 and CDR2: LGHNT and FRNRAP. The CDR3 is 17 residues long. Trimming removed 6 bases at V and 0 bases at J, with 18 bases between.

V usage is TRBV5-1 and J usage is TRBJ1-6; maybe TRBD1 (6 bases). The V gene's germline CDR1 is SGHRS and CDR2 YFSETQ. The CDR3 extends over 12 amino acids. The V end lost 0 bases, the J end lost 12 bases, and 7 bases lay between the germline ends. The CDR3 protein is CASSLVGGPLHF. As DNA, the CDR3 is TGCGCCAGCAGCTTGGTAGGGGGACCCCTCCACTTT. Full variable domain (missing parts from reference TRBV5-1 and TRBJ1-6): KAGVTQTPRYLIKTRGQQVTLSCSPISGHRSVSWYQQTPGQGLQFLFEYFSETQRNKGNFPGRFSGRQFSNSRSEMNVSTLELGDSALYLCASSLVGGPLHFGNGTRLTVT.

This clone showed up just a few times. The chain combines TRBV6-1 with TRBJ2-7; 9 bases are shared with TRBD1. With V trimmed by 5 bases and J by 3 bases, 2 bases remained unmatched. Per the germline V gene, CDR1 is MNHNS and CDR2 is SASEGT. The CDR3 is 13 residues long. The CDR3 loop reads CASSLDRGYEQYF. The DNA of the CDR3 is TGTGCCAGCAGTTTGGACAGGGGCTACGAGCAGTACTTC.

The chain couples TRBV7-9 to TRBJ2-2; D perhaps matches TRBD2 (5 bases). The CDR3 extends over 16 amino acids. Between the trimmed V and J ends, which lost 3 bases and 5 bases, there was a span of 16 bases. The germline gives CDR1 SEHNR, CDR2 FQNEAQ (reference sequence). As DNA, the CDR3 is TGTGCCAGCAGCTTGAGGCCTCACCCGGGGACCGGGGAGCTGTTTTTT. Amino acids: CASSLRPHPGTGELFF.

This clone was found once. The genes are TRBV29-1 and TRBJ2-3; 10 nucleotides match TRBD2. CDR1 and CDR2 from the germline V gene are SQVTM and ANQGSEA. V lost 7 bases and J lost 2; bases outside the gene matches: 15. The CDR3 spans 17 residues. The chain's CDR3 is CSASERGGGEDTDTQYF. The DNA for the CDR3 is TGCAGCGCCTCGGAGCGGGGGGGCGGTGAGGACACAGATACGCAGTATTTT.

The V call is TRBV7-2, the J call TRBJ2-1, with TRBD2 identical over 7 bases. V shed 4 bases, J shed 0 bases, and the junction held 3 bases outside the gene matches. Per germline, CDR1 SGHTA and CDR2 FQGNSA. This CDR3 region has 15 residues. The CDR3 DNA reads as TGTGCCAGCAGCTGGGACTATAGCTCCTACAATGAGCAGTTCTTC. This gives the protein CASSWDYSSYNEQFF.

The chain has TRBV4-1 and TRBJ2-5; TRBD2 agrees at 7 bases. V lost 5 bases, J lost 2 bases, and 23 bases stayed unmatched. Germline CDR1 MGHRA, CDR2 YSYEKL. This CDR3 spans 20 amino acids. Written as DNA, the CDR3 is TGCGCCAGCAGCAAAGGACTCATTACTAGCGACTTTCTGAGTCAAGAGACCCAGTACTTC. Its protein product is CASSKGLITSDFLSQETQYF.

The chain combines TRBV7-2 with TRBJ1-5; D ambiguous. The ends were cut back, 1 base at V and 6 bases at J, with 16 bases in the middle. The CDR3 totals 16 residues. Germline V gene sequence: CDR1 SGHTA, CDR2 FQGNSA. This CDR3 is CASSLVPKARGQPQHF. Written as DNA, the CDR3 is TGTGCCAGCAGCTTAGTGCCGAAGGCGCGAGGTCAGCCCCAGCATTTT.

CDR3 sequence: CASSQRDSRGYTF. The CDR3 region has the DNA TGCGCCAGCAGCCAACGGGACAGTAGGGGCTACACCTTC. The chain has TRBV4-3 and TRBJ1-2, with 7 bases matching TRBD1. The CDR3 is 13 residues long. The germline gives CDR1 LGHNA, CDR2 YSLEER. The trim removed 2 bases at V and 8 bases at J, leaving 5 bases unmatched.

This chain joins TRBV4-1 and TRBJ1-1, with unresolved D. Germline assignment: CDR1 MGHRA and CDR2 YSYEKL. The CDR3 spans 15 residues. Trimming took off 3 bases at V and 5 bases at J, with 16 bases between the two ends. CDR3 nucleotide sequence: TGCGCCAGCAGCCATAGTGATCCGGGTTGTACTGAAGCTTTCTTT. The encoded protein is CASSHSDPGCTEAFF.

The chain joins TRBV5-6 to TRBJ1-1, with 8 bases identical to TRBD1. The trim removed 2 bases at V and 5 bases at J, leaving 5 bases unmatched. There are 14 residues in the CDR3. From germline, CDR1 is SGHDT and CDR2 YYEEEE. CDR3 DNA: TGTGCCAGCAGCTTTCGACAGGGGATGACTGAAGCTTTCTTT. This encodes CASSFRQGMTEAFF.

The chain links TRBV18 to TRBJ1-2, with D hard to call. The germline gives CDR1 KGHSH, CDR2 LQKENI. Deletions cut 2 bases from V and 3 bases from J, with 7 bases between. The CDR3 sequence is 13 residues long. CDR3 in amino acids: CASSPEKYYGYTF. CDR3 in DNA: TGTGCCAGCTCACCAGAGAAGTACTATGGCTACACCTTC. Looking up the rest from reference TRBV18 and TRBJ1-2 gives the full variable domain: NAGVMQNPRHLVRRRGQEARLRCSPMKGHSHVYWYRQLPEEGLKFMVYLQKENIIDESGMPKERFSAEFPKEGPSILRIQQVVRGDSAAYFCASSPEKYYGYTFGSGTRLTVV.

This clone was counted once. This chain joins TRBV11-2 and TRBJ1-1; tentatively, D is TRBD1 (5 bases). CDR3 length: 13 residues. Per germline, CDR1 SGHAT and CDR2 FQNNGV. V gave up 6 bases and J gave up 8 bases, with 16 bases separating them. CDR3 amino acids: CASRKRQSGEAFF. CDR3 DNA: TGTGCCAGCAGAAAACGACAGTCAGGGGAAGCTTTCTTT.

This chain connects TRBV10-2 to TRBJ1-4; 8 nucleotides match TRBD1. V shed 3 bases and J 6 bases; nucleotides not matched to a gene: 15. Germline-derived CDR1 and CDR2 are WSHSY and SAAADI. The CDR3 extends over 18 amino acids. CDR3 coding DNA: TGCGCCAGCAGTGAAACGAGGGGATCAGACAGGGGAGATGAAAAACTGTTTTTT. Residues: CASSETRGSDRGDEKLFF.

The J gene is TRBJ1-1, the V gene TRBV27, with 7 bases matching TRBD1. J lost 1 base, V lost 6 bases, and 8 bases had no gene match. In germline, CDR1 is MNHEY, CDR2 SMNVEV (reference sequence). This CDR3 region has 15 residues. The CDR3 nucleotides read TGTGCCAGCAGACAACCTGGACAGGCGAACACTGAAGCTTTCTTT. The encoded protein is CASRQPGQANTEAFF.

The chain couples TRBV5-8 to TRBJ1-4, with TRBD1 identical over 12 bases. Germline V gene lookup returns CDR1 SGHTS and CDR2 YDEGEE. The CDR3 extends over 17 amino acids. Trimming at V came to 5 bases and at J to 8 bases, leaving 13 bases not matched to a gene. The chain's CDR3 is CASSPGTGGPAWEKLFF. The CDR3 region has the DNA TGTGCCAGCAGTCCCGGGACAGGGGGCCCGGCCTGGGAAAAACTGTTTTTT.